This entry describes one T cell receptor beta chain. Sample time point: blood 4 weeks post-SBRT, at nephrectomy. Documented treatment: 15 Gy SBRT to primary tumor, nephrectomy 4 weeks later. The entry originates in a study of radiation and T cells in renal cell carcinoma. Clones were sequenced by immunoSEQ multiplex PCR, and TCRdb holds only the in-frame ones, with some missing. Among roughly 61,000 clones listed, 60% to 85% were seen once. Germline values: CDR1 SGDLS, CDR2 YYNGEE. V shed 3 bases and J shed 7 bases, with 19 bases lying between them. The CDR3 has 15 residues. The specimen comprised blood, sampled from a patient whose treatment included radiotherapy and nephrectomy. The chain uses TRBV9 and TRBJ2-5, with TRBD1 as a possible D gene (6 bases). The receptor was isolated from a man in his sixties with renal cell carcinoma. CDR3 sequence: CASSAPGQPRGTQYF. DNA of the CDR3: TGTGCCAGCAGCGCTCCTGGACAGCCTCGTGGGACCCAGTACTTC.